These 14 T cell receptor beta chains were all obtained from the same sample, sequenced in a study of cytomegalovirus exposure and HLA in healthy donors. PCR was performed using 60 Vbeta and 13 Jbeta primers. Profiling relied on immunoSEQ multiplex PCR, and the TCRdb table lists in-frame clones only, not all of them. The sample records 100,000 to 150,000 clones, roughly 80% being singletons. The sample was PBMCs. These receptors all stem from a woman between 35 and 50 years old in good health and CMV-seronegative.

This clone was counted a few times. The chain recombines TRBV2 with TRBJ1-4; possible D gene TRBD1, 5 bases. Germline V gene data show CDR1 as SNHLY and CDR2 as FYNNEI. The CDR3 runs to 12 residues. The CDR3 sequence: CALRGFEEKLFF. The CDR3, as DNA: TGTGCGCTGCGGGGGTTTGAAGAAAAACTGTTTTTT.

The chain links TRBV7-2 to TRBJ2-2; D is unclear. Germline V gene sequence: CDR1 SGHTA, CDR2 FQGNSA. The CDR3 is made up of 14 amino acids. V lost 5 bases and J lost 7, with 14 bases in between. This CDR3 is CASSLSPGYGELFF. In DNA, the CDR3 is TGTGCCAGCAGCCTGAGTCCCGGGTACGGGGAGCTGTTTTTT.

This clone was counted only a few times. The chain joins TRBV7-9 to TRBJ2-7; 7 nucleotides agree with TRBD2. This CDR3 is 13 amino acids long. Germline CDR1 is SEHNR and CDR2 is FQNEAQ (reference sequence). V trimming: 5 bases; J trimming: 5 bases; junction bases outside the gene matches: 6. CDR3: CASSLPGRNEQYF. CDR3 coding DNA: TGTGCCAGCAGCCTCCCCGGGAGGAACGAGCAGTACTTC. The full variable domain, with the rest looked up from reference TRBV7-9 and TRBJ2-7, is DTGVSQNPRHKITKRGQNVTFRCDPISEHNRLYWYRQTLGQGPEFLTYFQNEAQLEKSRLLSDRFSAERPKGSFSTLEIQRTEQGDSAMYLCASSLPGRNEQYFGPGTRLTVT.

The CDR3 DNA is TGTGCCAGCAGCTTAGCAAGCGGGGGGTTCCCTTACAATGAGCAGTTCTTC. Translation gives CASSLASGGFPYNEQFF. This sequence joins TRBV7-9 and TRBJ2-1, with 9 nucleotides matching TRBD2. Germline V CDR1 and CDR2: SEHNR, FQNEAQ (reference sequence). Unmatched junction bases numbered 7, after V lost 0 bases and J lost 4 bases. CDR3 length: 17 residues.

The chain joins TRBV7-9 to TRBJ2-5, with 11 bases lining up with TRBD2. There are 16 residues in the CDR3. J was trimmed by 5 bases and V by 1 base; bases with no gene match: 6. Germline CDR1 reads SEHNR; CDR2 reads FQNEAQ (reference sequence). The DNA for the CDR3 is TGTGCCAGCAGCTTAGGACTAGCGGGATCTTCGGAGACCCAGTACTTC. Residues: CASSLGLAGSSETQYF.

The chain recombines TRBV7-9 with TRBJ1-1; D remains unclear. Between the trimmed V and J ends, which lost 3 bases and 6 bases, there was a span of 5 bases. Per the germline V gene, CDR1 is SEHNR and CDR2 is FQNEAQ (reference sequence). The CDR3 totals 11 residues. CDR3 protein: CASSFLPEAFF. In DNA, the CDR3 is TGTGCCAGCAGCTTCCTTCCTGAAGCTTTCTTT.

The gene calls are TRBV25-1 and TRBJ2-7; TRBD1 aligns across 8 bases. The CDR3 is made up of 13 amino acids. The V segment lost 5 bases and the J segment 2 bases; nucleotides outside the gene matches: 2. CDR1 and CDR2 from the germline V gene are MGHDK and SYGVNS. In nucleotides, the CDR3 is TGTGCCAGCAGTTTGACAGGGGCCTACGAGCAGTACTTC. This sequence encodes CASSLTGAYEQYF.

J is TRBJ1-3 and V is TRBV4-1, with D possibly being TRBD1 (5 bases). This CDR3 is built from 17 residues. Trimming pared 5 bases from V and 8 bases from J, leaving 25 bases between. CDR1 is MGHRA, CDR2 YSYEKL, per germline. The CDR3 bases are TGCGCCAGCAGCTCAGCGGGGGTTACTCGTAGTGTTGACACCATATATTTT. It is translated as CASSSAGVTRSVDTIYF.

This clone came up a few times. Here the CDR3 DNA reads TGTGCCAGCAGTTTCTCCTCGGTTGGAAACACCATATATTTT. This codes for CASSFSSVGNTIYF. This chain links TRBV6-5 with TRBJ1-3; D remains ambiguous. From germline, CDR1 is MNHEY and CDR2 SVGAGI. The CDR3 has 14 residues. V lost 4 bases, J lost 3 bases, and 10 bases lay in between.

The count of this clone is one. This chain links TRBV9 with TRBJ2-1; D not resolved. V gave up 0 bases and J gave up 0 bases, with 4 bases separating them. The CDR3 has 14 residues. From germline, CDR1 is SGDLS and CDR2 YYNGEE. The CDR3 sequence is CASSVVSSYNEQFF. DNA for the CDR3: TGTGCCAGCAGCGTAGTGAGCTCCTACAATGAGCAGTTCTTC.

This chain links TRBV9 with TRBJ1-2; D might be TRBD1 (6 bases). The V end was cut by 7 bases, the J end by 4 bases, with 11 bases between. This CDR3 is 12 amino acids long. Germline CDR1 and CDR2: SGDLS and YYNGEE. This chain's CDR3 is CASGGGGYGYTF. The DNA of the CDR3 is TGTGCCAGCGGGGGGGGCGGCTATGGCTACACCTTC.

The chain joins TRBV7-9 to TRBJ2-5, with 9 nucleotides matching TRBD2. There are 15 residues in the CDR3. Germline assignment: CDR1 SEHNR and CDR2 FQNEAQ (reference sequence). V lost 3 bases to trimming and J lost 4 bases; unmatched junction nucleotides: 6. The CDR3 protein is CASSLASGTGETQYF. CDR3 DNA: TGTGCCAGCAGCTTGGCTAGCGGGACGGGAGAGACCCAGTACTTC.

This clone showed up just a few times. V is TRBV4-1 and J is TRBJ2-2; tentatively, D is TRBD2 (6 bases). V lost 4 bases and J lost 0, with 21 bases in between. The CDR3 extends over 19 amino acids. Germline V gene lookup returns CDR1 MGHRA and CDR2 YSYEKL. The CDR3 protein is CASSLRAFGGNANTGELFF. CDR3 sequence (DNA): TGCGCCAGCAGCCTAAGGGCGTTTGGAGGGAACGCGAACACCGGGGAGCTGTTTTTT.

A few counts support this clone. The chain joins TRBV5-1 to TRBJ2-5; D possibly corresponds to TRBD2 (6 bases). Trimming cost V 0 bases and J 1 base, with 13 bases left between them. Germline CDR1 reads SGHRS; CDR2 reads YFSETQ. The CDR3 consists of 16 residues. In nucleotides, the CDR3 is TGCGCCAGCAGCTTGGGAATGGCGGGACTCCAAGAGACCCAGTACTTC. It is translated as CASSLGMAGLQETQYF.